This T cell receptor beta chain is from a study of shared T cell receptors in the human thymus (dated by TCRdb to the early 2020s). Study-wide context: The study investigated the way shared, self-reactive T-cell receptor alpha chains are produced in the human thymus.

Receptors were amplified or captured by the immunoSEQ multiplex PCR assay. Not all clones reach the TCRdb copy of this immuneACCESS table, which keeps in-frame sequences only. Checked studies attribute under half of the gap to unresolved V genes and leave the rest unexplained. Across this sample there are 600,000 to 900,000 clones, with approximately 85% seen only once. The ten largest clonotypes hold approximately 0.01% of the sample. CDR1 and CDR2 are read off the germline V gene (reference sequence) as LNHDA and SQIVND. V lost 2 bases and J lost 0 bases; the stretch between them is 14 bases long. Spanning cysteine to phenylalanine, the CDR3 consists of 17 amino acids. The entry retains the CDR3 DNA only, 51 bases that are in frame from base 1. A remark on this clone: The specificity of this receptor is unknown. Base qualities are missing; no much larger clone stands one base away.

These data also featured in a second study, about human thymus T cells. As that second study puts it: In Finland, the donors were immunologically healthy infants who were having open corrective cardiac surgery for congenital heart defects. The thymus tissue came from surgical resects taken out during corrective cardiac surgery. Usage of V and J gene segments appeared to be biased in both the thymic and the peripheral blood repertoires. Highly overlapping thymic TCR repertoires among unrelated individuals were reported in the related research. The study characterized TCR alpha and beta repertoires from eight infant thymus samples and a few related peripheral blood samples. Donor ages ranging from 7 to 244 days were recorded, and 5 or 6 male and a couple of female infants were included in the cohort. Thymocytes were freed from the tissue by mechanical means and kept at -70 degrees C as pellets of roughly 9-30 million cells. A QIAsymphony instrument was used to extract genomic DNA from the frozen cell pellets. The immunoSEQ multiplex PCR assay was used to amplify the TCRB and TCRAD loci from a standardized amount of quality-controlled genomic DNA. The amplicons spanned the V(D)J region and were long enough to cover the CDR3 and allow V and J genes to be identified. Through the commercial immunoSEQ service, the amplicons were sequenced on an Illumina platform. Primer bias and sequencing errors were corrected as previously described, and TCRAD and TCRB definitions were based on the IMGT database. Analysis of the repertoires was done with immunoSEQ Analyzer 3.0 and VDJTools and included basic statistics, V/J segment usage, diversity estimates, rarefaction and pairwise overlap. To estimate diversity, the Chao1, ChaoE, Efron-Thisted, Shannon and inverse Simpson indices were applied, and diversity was also estimated on datasets down-sampled to the smallest sample. Repertoire overlap used strict matching of CDR3 nucleotide sequence, V gene and J gene, with Jaccard-based multidimensional scaling clustering. On average, thymus samples yielded roughly 800,000 unique TCRB clonotypes, whereas blood samples yielded roughly 80,000.

The sequence links TRBV19 to TRBJ1-5; TRBD1 is possibly the D segment (5 matching bases). The material sequenced was thymocytes. The sequence derives from a girl under three years old with a congenital heart defect. Donor details come from another sample of the same person, matched by shared clones. The sequenced DNA: TGTGCCAGTAGTATAACCCGACAGAGGCTTAGCAATCAGCCCCAGCATTTT. It codes for CASSITRQRLSNQPQHF.